The rows below give T cell receptor beta chains drawn from one sample of a study of blood T cell repertoires in COVID-19. Sequencing used immunoSEQ multiplex PCR; TCRdb keeps in-frame clones, though not all of them. The data show under 200,000 clones, under 90% seen once. The source material was PBMCs or T cells enriched from blood (not recorded which). The origin of the receptors is a man between 60 and 70 years old who had recovered from COVID-19. Both conserved end residues are part of each CDR3. A D gene is named only where the DNA matches it firmly. Size is stated for part of the rows, as once, few or many counts, or as a class when the clone is expanded.

J: TRBJ2-7
V: TRBV18
size: .
length: 19
D: .
CDR3: CASSPPLRDRMGESREQYF

J: TRBJ1-2
V: TRBV28
size: .
length: 15
D: TRBD1
CDR3: CASKKTDREYYGYTF

J: TRBJ2-3
V: TRBV24-1
size: once
length: 16
D: .
CDR3: CATTSTRPAGTDTQYF

J: TRBJ2-3
V: TRBV5-1
size: .
length: 16
D: TRBD1
CDR3: CASSSPGTGRTDTQYF

J: TRBJ2-2
V: TRBV7-9
size: .
length: 16
D: TRBD1
CDR3: CASSRGTGVRTGELFF

J: TRBJ2-2
V: TRBV7-3
size: .
length: 15
D: .
CDR3: CASSSPGLYSGELFF

J: TRBJ1-3
V: TRBV6-5
size: .
length: 14
D: TRBD1
CDR3: CASSRGTAGNTIYF

J: TRBJ2-1
V: TRBV11-2
size: .
length: 14
D: .
CDR3: CASSLVLRGNEQFF

J: TRBJ2-3
V: TRBV7-2
size: .
length: 12
D: .
CDR3: CASSYRAQTGYF

J: TRBJ2-3
V: TRBV7-2
size: .
length: 17
D: TRBD2
CDR3: CASSWSGGALVPDTQYF

J: TRBJ1-1
V: TRBV2
size: .
length: 15
D: .
CDR3: CASIPNLLPNTEAFF

J: TRBJ2-5
V: TRBV13
size: .
length: 16
D: .
CDR3: CASSLRDFEPQETQYF

J: TRBJ2-2
V: TRBV3-1/TRBV3-2
size: .
length: 17
D: .
CDR3: CASSQWVARKNTGELFF

J: TRBJ2-7
V: TRBV5-1
size: .
length: 13
D: .
CDR3: CASSSQTVYEQYF

J: TRBJ1-1
V: TRBV7-9
size: .
length: 12
D: .
CDR3: CASSYESPEAFF

J: TRBJ2-3
V: TRBV5-1
size: .
length: 15
D: TRBD1
CDR3: CASSSPGQRTDTQYF

J: TRBJ1-4
V: TRBV2
size: .
length: 13
D: TRBD1
CDR3: CAIPTGEAEKLFF

J: TRBJ2-1
V: TRBV9
size: .
length: 19
D: TRBD2
CDR3: CASSVGALAVAGGDNEQFF

J: TRBJ2-1
V: TRBV19
size: .
length: 15
D: TRBD2
CDR3: CASSHSGSSYNEQFF

J: TRBJ1-2
V: TRBV19
size: few
length: 14
D: TRBD1
CDR3: CASSTGQVRNSYTF

J: TRBJ2-5
V: TRBV7-9
size: .
length: 15
D: .
CDR3: CASSLAVAVQETQYF

J: TRBJ1-2
V: TRBV15
size: once
length: 17
D: .
CDR3: CATSPREGSLFSYGYTF

J: TRBJ1-1
V: TRBV29-1
size: .
length: 15
D: TRBD1
CDR3: CSVARDRAFNTEAFF

J: TRBJ2-7
V: TRBV6-5
size: .
length: 10
D: .
CDR3: CASPQNEQYF

J: TRBJ2-7
V: TRBV28
size: .
length: 17
D: TRBD2
CDR3: CASSSQHLLAGMAEQYF

J: TRBJ2-7
V: TRBV7-3
size: .
length: 14
D: TRBD1
CDR3: CASSAAPGGYEQYF

J: TRBJ2-1
V: TRBV7-8
size: once
length: 17
D: TRBD2
CDR3: CASSFFLRGNSYNEQFF

J: TRBJ1-2
V: TRBV30
size: .
length: 13
D: .
CDR3: CAWSVHGSYGYTF

J: TRBJ2-2
V: TRBV9
size: once
length: 16
D: .
CDR3: CASSLSRKPNTGELFF

J: TRBJ2-7
V: TRBV2
size: .
length: 13
D: .
CDR3: CASNLLGGAEQYF

J: TRBJ1-2
V: TRBV2
size: .
length: 14
D: .
CDR3: CASSVAGQNYGYTF

J: TRBJ2-2
V: TRBV7-9
size: .
length: 16
D: TRBD1
CDR3: CASSLAGTGNTGELFF

J: TRBJ2-2
V: TRBV6-5
size: .
length: 14
D: TRBD2
CDR3: CASSPGLVTGELFF

J: TRBJ2-3
V: TRBV7-2
size: once
length: 16
D: TRBD2
CDR3: CASSPRTSGYTDTQYF

J: TRBJ2-7
V: TRBV4-1
size: .
length: 15
D: TRBD1
CDR3: CASSQDRDRVNEQYF

J: TRBJ1-6
V: TRBV7-3
size: .
length: 16
D: TRBD1
CDR3: CASSPRDRGLDSPLHF

J: TRBJ2-3
V: TRBV11-2
size: .
length: 14
D: .
CDR3: CASSSSLRTDTQYF

J: TRBJ1-1
V: TRBV7-9
size: .
length: 15
D: .
CDR3: CASSWGGLRNTEAFF

J: TRBJ1-2
V: TRBV11-2
size: many
length: 12
D: .
CDR3: CASSVRGYGYTF

J: TRBJ2-3
V: TRBV9
size: .
length: 17
D: .
CDR3: CASSVEGTWTLTDTQYF

J: TRBJ1-2
V: TRBV5-1
size: .
length: 14
D: .
CDR3: CASSLGSRGYGYTF

J: TRBJ2-2
V: TRBV19
size: .
length: 15
D: TRBD2
CDR3: CASKELAGWTGELFF

J: TRBJ2-7
V: TRBV6-6
size: once
length: 14
D: TRBD1
CDR3: CASKGTGNLYEQYF

J: TRBJ2-3
V: TRBV6-1
size: .
length: 16
D: .
CDR3: CASSETRPPPTDTQYF

J: TRBJ1-3
V: TRBV3-1/TRBV3-2
size: .
length: 16
D: .
CDR3: CASSQVLALNGNTIYF

J: TRBJ1-3
V: TRBV30
size: few
length: 15
D: TRBD1
CDR3: CAWSRDSGSGNTIYF

J: TRBJ1-5
V: TRBV10-1
size: .
length: 15
D: .
CDR3: CASSECGDGNQPQHF

J: TRBJ2-7
V: TRBV28
size: .
length: 15
D: TRBD2
CDR3: CASRWASGASYEQYF

J: TRBJ2-5
V: TRBV11-3
size: .
length: 14
D: TRBD1
CDR3: CASSSGQGAETQYF

J: TRBJ1-2
V: TRBV5-6
size: few
length: 15
D: .
CDR3: CASLKQVSANYGYTF

J: TRBJ1-1
V: TRBV24-1
size: few
length: 12
D: .
CDR3: CATSGSTSEAFF

J: TRBJ2-7
V: TRBV29-1
size: .
length: 12
D: .
CDR3: CSVEMSSYEQYF

J: TRBJ2-1
V: TRBV28
size: .
length: 15
D: TRBD1
CDR3: CASSSPGTAYNEQFF

J: TRBJ2-1
V: TRBV25-1
size: .
length: 15
D: .
CDR3: CASSEPGTYRNEQFF

J: TRBJ1-4
V: TRBV6-5
size: .
length: 14
D: .
CDR3: CATTGSQGNEKLFF

J: TRBJ2-1
V: TRBV4-1
size: .
length: 15
D: TRBD2
CDR3: CASSQTSGAYNEQFF

J: TRBJ2-5
V: TRBV7-3
size: .
length: 16
D: TRBD2
CDR3: CASSPATGLAGETQYF

J: TRBJ2-3
V: TRBV5-1
size: .
length: 14
D: TRBD2
CDR3: CASSLAGGADTQYF

J: TRBJ2-2
V: TRBV6-4
size: .
length: 16
D: .
CDR3: CASSDSIGVGTGELFF